This TCR beta chain was retrieved from a study of cytomegalovirus exposure and HLA in healthy donors. Germline lookup yields CDR1 SGHNT and CDR2 YENEEA. V gave up 5 bases and J gave up 7 bases; unmatched junction bases: 11. The CDR3 totals 15 residues. As regards this clone: Its antigen remains unidentified.

Whole-study results and caveats: Available immune exposure information was restricted to CMV serostatus only. Using a false discovery rate of 0.05, a later analysis showed that 16,951 TCR beta sequences were associated with HLA alleles.

Primers: 60 Vbeta forward and 13 Jbeta reverse. Assay used: immunoSEQ multiplex PCR; TCRdb lists only in-frame clones, some missing. The profile shows 60,000 or so clones, less than 90% of them singletons. The sequence was obtained from a female donor in good health and CMV-seronegative. Sequences were obtained from PBMCs. The chain is built from TRBV11-3 and TRBJ1-1; 9 positions match TRBD1. The CDR3 here is CASSPGQGKGVEAFF. CDR3 nucleotides: TGTGCCAGCAGCCCGGGACAGGGAAAAGGGGTTGAAGCTTTCTTT. Drawing the rest from reference TRBV11-3 and TRBJ1-1, the complete variable domain is EAGVVQSPRYKIIEKKQPVAFWCNPISGHNTLYWYLQNLGQGPELLIRYENEEAVDDSQLPKDRFSAERLKGVDSTLKIQPAELGDSAVYLCASSPGQGKGVEAFFGQGTRLTVV.